This is a list of T cell receptor beta chains from one sample in a study of neurological immune-mediated disorders. Using its own MiXCR run on the 5' RACE reads, TCRdb lists one record per CDR3 protein. Here the sample spans around 60,000 distinct CDR3 sequences, roughly a tenth being singletons. Sequencing was carried out using PBMCs. The receptors here all came from a male donor with HTLV-1-associated myelopathy (HAM/TSP). Both conserved end residues are part of each CDR3. The D gene is left open where the match is weak. Some rows mark clone size as missing; the rest say once, few, many or name a class of expanded clone.

D gene: NA
clone size: many
V gene: TRBV6-2/TRBV6-3
J gene: TRBJ1-5
CDR3 DNA: TGTGCCAGCGGGGACCGCAGGCCGCCCCAGCATTTT
CDR3 protein: CASGDRRPPQHF

D gene: NA
clone size: many
V gene: TRBV5-1
J gene: TRBJ2-7
CDR3 DNA: TGCGCCAGCAGGACCGGGGAGCCAAGGAACGAGCAGTACTTC
CDR3 protein: CASRTGEPRNEQYF

D gene: TRBD1
clone size: NA
V gene: TRBV5-1
J gene: TRBJ2-7
CDR3 DNA: TGCGCCAGCAGGTACGGACAGGGCTATGAGCAGTACTTC
CDR3 protein: CASRYGQGYEQYF

D gene: NA
clone size: many
V gene: TRBV29-1
J gene: TRBJ1-1
CDR3 DNA: TGCAGCGACGGAGGGAGCACTGAAGCTTTCTTT
CDR3 protein: CSDGGSTEAFF

D gene: NA
clone size: many
V gene: TRBV28
J gene: TRBJ1-4
CDR3 DNA: TGTGCCAGCAGGGACAGCCTTAATGAAAAACTGTTTTTT
CDR3 protein: CASRDSLNEKLFF

D gene: NA
clone size: medium-sized
V gene: TRBV5-6
J gene: TRBJ1-1
CDR3 DNA: TGTGCCACCGCCCCCGGGGGGGGGAGGTACACTGAAGCTTTCTTT
CDR3 protein: CATAPGGGRYTEAFF

D gene: NA
clone size: many
V gene: TRBV6-1
J gene: TRBJ1-6
CDR3 DNA: TGTGCCAGCAGTGAATCGGGAAGGAATTCACCCCTCCACTTT
CDR3 protein: CASSESGRNSPLHF

D gene: TRBD1
clone size: medium-sized
V gene: TRBV7-9
J gene: TRBJ1-4
CDR3 DNA: TGTGCCAGCAGCTTAGCCGGGACAGTTAATGAAAAACTGTTTTTT
CDR3 protein: CASSLAGTVNEKLFF

D gene: TRBD1
clone size: many
V gene: TRBV7-9
J gene: TRBJ1-2
CDR3 DNA: TGTGCCAGCAGCCCCGGAAAAGGGGGCAACTATGGCTACACCTTC
CDR3 protein: CASSPGKGGNYGYTF

D gene: NA
clone size: many
V gene: TRBV11-3
J gene: TRBJ2-5
CDR3 DNA: TGTGCCAGCAGCCCAGTTTTGGGGACCCAGTACTTC
CDR3 protein: CASSPVLGTQYF

D gene: NA
clone size: many
V gene: TRBV29-1
J gene: TRBJ1-2
CDR3 DNA: TGCAGCGCCCTCACCGGGACCTCGCGAACCTTC
CDR3 protein: CSALTGTSRTF

D gene: TRBD1
clone size: many
V gene: TRBV20-1
J gene: TRBJ2-7
CDR3 DNA: TGCAGTGCTAGAGAGGGGACAGGGGGGGCCTACGAGCAGTACTTC
CDR3 protein: CSAREGTGGAYEQYF

D gene: TRBD1
clone size: many
V gene: TRBV5-1
J gene: TRBJ2-7
CDR3 DNA: TGCGCCAGCAGCTTAAGGGTTGGGACAGGGGGCCACGAGCAGTACTTC
CDR3 protein: CASSLRVGTGGHEQYF

D gene: NA
clone size: NA
V gene: TRBV29-1
J gene: TRBJ2-7
CDR3 DNA: TGCAGCGTCGGGGGTCGCTCCTACGAGCAGTACTTC
CDR3 protein: CSVGGRSYEQYF

D gene: NA
clone size: many
V gene: TRBV18
J gene: TRBJ2-5
CDR3 DNA: TGTGCCAGCTCACCTCTCTCAGGGGTCCGGTACCAAGAGACCCAGTACTTC
CDR3 protein: CASSPLSGVRYQETQYF

D gene: TRBD2
clone size: NA
V gene: TRBV20-1
J gene: TRBJ2-7
CDR3 DNA: TGCAGTGCTAGAGGGGGGGGGAACTACGAGCAGTACTTC
CDR3 protein: CSARGGGNYEQYF

D gene: NA
clone size: many
V gene: TRBV30
J gene: TRBJ2-5
CDR3 DNA: TGTGCCTGGAAAGGAGGGGGAGTTGAGACCCAGTACTTC
CDR3 protein: CAWKGGGVETQYF

D gene: NA
clone size: many
V gene: TRBV5-1
J gene: TRBJ2-2
CDR3 DNA: TGCGCCAGCAGCGTTGGGACATTCTCCGGGGAGCTGTTTTTT
CDR3 protein: CASSVGTFSGELFF

D gene: TRBD2
clone size: many
V gene: TRBV3-1
J gene: TRBJ2-1
CDR3 DNA: TGTGCCAGCAGCCCCAGACGGCTAGCGGGAGCCAATGAGCAGTTCTTC
CDR3 protein: CASSPRRLAGANEQFF

D gene: TRBD1
clone size: few
V gene: TRBV7-9
J gene: TRBJ1-2
CDR3 DNA: TGTGCCAGCAGCTTGGGACAGGGTTTCTCCGGTAACTATGGCTACACCTTC
CDR3 protein: CASSLGQGFSGNYGYTF

D gene: NA
clone size: many
V gene: TRBV5-5
J gene: TRBJ1-1
CDR3 DNA: TGTGCCAGCAGGACAGCAATGAACACTGAAGCTTTCTTT
CDR3 protein: CASRTAMNTEAFF

D gene: TRBD2
clone size: NA
V gene: TRBV9
J gene: TRBJ2-5
CDR3 DNA: TGTGCCAGCAGTGTAGGACTAGCGGGGATCCAAGAGACCCAGTGCTTC
CDR3 protein: CASSVGLAGIQETQCF

D gene: NA
clone size: many
V gene: TRBV7-9
J gene: TRBJ1-6
CDR3 DNA: TGTGCCAGCAGCTTAGGGGAGGGGAATTCACCCCTCCACTTT
CDR3 protein: CASSLGEGNSPLHF

D gene: TRBD2
clone size: many
V gene: TRBV12-3/TRBV12-4
J gene: TRBJ2-5
CDR3 DNA: TGTGCCAGCGGGTTGAGACTAGCGGGGAGTCAAGAGACCCAGTACTTC
CDR3 protein: CASGLRLAGSQETQYF

D gene: NA
clone size: NA
V gene: TRBV7-2
J gene: TRBJ1-1
CDR3 DNA: TGTGCCAGCAGCTTAGCGGTTTCGGGGGAAGCTTTCTTT
CDR3 protein: CASSLAVSGEAFF

D gene: NA
clone size: NA
V gene: TRBV4-2
J gene: TRBJ1-5
CDR3 DNA: TGTGCCAGCAGCCAAGATAGGGGTAGGGCAGACTATCAGCCCCAGCATTTT
CDR3 protein: CASSQDRGRADYQPQHF

D gene: TRBD2
clone size: many
V gene: TRBV5-5
J gene: TRBJ2-3
CDR3 DNA: TGTGCCAGCAGCCGCGGGGGGGTCGGCACAGATACGCAGTATTTT
CDR3 protein: CASSRGGVGTDTQYF

D gene: TRBD2
clone size: many
V gene: TRBV10-3
J gene: TRBJ2-7
CDR3 DNA: TGTGCCATCGGAAGACCGAGCGGGGGCCCCTACGAGCAGTACTTC
CDR3 protein: CAIGRPSGGPYEQYF

D gene: NA
clone size: many
V gene: TRBV7-9
J gene: TRBJ2-2
CDR3 DNA: TGTGCCAGCAGCTTAGCCGGGGCGCACGGGGAGCTGTTTTTT
CDR3 protein: CASSLAGAHGELFF